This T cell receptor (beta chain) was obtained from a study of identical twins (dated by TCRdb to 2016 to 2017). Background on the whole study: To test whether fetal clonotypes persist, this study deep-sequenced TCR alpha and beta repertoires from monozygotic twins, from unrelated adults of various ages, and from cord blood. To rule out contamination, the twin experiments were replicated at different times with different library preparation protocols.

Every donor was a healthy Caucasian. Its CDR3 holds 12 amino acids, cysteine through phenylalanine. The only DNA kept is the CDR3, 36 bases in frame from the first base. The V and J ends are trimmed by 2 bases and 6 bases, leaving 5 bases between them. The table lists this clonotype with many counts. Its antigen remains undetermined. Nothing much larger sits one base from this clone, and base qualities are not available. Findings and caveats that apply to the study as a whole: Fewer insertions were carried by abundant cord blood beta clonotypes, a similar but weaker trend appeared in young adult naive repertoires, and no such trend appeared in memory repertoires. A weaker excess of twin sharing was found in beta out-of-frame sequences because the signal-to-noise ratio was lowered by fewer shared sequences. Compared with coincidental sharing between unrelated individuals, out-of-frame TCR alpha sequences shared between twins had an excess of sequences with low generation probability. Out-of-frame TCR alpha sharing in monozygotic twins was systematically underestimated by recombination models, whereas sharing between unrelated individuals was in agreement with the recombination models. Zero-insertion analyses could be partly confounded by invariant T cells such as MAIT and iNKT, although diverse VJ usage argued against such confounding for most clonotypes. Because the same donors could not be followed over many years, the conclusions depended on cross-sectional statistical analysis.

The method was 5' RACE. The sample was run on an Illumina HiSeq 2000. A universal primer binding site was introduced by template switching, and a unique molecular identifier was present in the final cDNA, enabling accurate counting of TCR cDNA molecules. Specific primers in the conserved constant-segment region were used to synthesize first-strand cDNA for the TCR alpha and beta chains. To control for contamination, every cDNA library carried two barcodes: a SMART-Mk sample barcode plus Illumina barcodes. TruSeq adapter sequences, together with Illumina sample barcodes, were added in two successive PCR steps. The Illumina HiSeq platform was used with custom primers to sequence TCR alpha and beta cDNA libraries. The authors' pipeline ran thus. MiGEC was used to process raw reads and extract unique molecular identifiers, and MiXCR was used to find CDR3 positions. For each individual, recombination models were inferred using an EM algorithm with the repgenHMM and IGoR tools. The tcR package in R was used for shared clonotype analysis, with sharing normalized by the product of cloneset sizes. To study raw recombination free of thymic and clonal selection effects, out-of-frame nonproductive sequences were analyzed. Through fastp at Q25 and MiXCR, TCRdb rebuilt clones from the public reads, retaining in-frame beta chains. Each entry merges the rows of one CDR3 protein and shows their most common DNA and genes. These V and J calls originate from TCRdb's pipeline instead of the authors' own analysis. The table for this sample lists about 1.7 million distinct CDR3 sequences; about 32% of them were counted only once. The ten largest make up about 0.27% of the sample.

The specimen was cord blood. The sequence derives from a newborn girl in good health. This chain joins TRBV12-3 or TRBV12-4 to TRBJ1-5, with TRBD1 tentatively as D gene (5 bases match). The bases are TGTGCCAGCAGTTTACAGGGTCAGCCCCAGCATTTT. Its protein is CASSLQGQPQHF.